The present entry profiles one T cell receptor (beta chain) with its context. The antigen is not known. The CDR3 extends over 13 amino acids. This specimen belongs to a study of cytotoxic CD8 clonotypes in ibrutinib-treated CLL. Study conclusions and caveats: Baseline clonality, higher than in age-matched healthy donors, tracked circulating CD8+ T-cell counts.

Clones were read by immunoSEQ multiplex PCR, and TCRdb kept only the in-frame ones, dropping some. The repertoire holds 120,000 to 150,000 clones, with roughly 80% as singletons. This sequence joins TRBV21-1 and TRBJ1-5. TRBV21-1 is described as a pseudogene. This material consisted of PBMCs, taken after 12 months of ibrutinib treatment. The clonotype originates from a human donor with chronic lymphocytic leukemia. The CDR3 sequence: CASTGNGTEAQHF. CDR3 in DNA: TGTGCCAGCACCGGGAACGGGACTGAAGCCCAGCATTTT.